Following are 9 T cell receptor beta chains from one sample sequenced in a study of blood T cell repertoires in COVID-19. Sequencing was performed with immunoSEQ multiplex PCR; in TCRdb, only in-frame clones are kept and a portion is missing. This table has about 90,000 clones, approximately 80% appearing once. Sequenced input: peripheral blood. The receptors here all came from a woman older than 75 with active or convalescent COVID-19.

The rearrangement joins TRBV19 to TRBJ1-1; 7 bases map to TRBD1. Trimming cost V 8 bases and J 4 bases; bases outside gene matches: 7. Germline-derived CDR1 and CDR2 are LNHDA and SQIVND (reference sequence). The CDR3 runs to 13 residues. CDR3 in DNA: TGTGCCAGTCGGACAGGTGGGCGCACTGAAGCTTTCTTT. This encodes CASRTGGRTEAFF.

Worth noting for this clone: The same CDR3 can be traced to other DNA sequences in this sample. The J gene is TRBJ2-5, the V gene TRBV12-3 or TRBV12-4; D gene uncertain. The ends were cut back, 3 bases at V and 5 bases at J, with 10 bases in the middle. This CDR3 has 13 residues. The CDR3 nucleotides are TGTGCCAGCAGTTTTCTCTCCGTGGAGACCCAGTACTTC. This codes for CASSFLSVETQYF.

The CDR3 bases are TGCGCCAGCAGCCCCGGCGGTTATAATGAAAAACTGTTTTTT. It codes for CASSPGGYNEKLFF. The chain joins TRBV4-1 to TRBJ1-4; no clear D. The CDR3 spans 14 residues. Trimming took off 4 bases at V and 4 bases at J, with 10 bases between the two ends. Per germline, CDR1 MGHRA and CDR2 YSYEKL.

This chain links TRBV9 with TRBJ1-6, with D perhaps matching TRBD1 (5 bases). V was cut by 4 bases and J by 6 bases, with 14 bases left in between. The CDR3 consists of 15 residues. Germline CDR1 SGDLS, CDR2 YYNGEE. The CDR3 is CASSWGVWANSPLHF. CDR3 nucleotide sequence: TGTGCCAGCAGCTGGGGGGTCTGGGCTAATTCACCCCTCCACTTT. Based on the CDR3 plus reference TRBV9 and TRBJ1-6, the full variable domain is DSGVTQTPKHLITATGQRVTLRCSPRSGDLSVYWYQQSLDQGLQFLIQYYNGEERAKGNILERFSAQQFPDLHSELNLSSLELGDSALYFCASSWGVWANSPLHFGNGTRLTVT.

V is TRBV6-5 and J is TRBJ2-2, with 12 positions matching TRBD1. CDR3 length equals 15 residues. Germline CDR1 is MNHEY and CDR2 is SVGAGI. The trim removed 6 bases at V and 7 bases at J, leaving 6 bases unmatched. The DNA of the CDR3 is TGTGCCAGCAGCCAGGGACAGGGGGCCGGCGGGGAGCTGTTTTTT. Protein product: CASSQGQGAGGELFF.

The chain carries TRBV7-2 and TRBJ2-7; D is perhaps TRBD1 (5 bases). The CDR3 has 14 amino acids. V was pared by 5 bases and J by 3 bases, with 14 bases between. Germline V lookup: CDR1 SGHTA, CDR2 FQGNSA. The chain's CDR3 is CASSPTQAYYEQYF. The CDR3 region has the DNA TGTGCCAGCAGCCCCACACAGGCCTACTACGAGCAGTACTTC.

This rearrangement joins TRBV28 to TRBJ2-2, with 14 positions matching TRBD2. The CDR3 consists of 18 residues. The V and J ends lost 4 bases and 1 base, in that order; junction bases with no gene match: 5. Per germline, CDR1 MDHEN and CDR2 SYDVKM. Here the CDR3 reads CASSSPGLAGVNTGELFF. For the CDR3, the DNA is TGTGCCAGCAGTTCTCCGGGACTAGCGGGGGTGAACACCGGGGAGCTGTTTTTT.

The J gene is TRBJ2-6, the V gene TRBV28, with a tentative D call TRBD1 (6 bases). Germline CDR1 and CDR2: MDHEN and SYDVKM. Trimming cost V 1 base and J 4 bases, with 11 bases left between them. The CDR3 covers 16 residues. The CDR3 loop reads CASSLSPGDGANVLTF. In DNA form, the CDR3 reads TGTGCCAGCAGTTTATCCCCAGGGGACGGGGCCAACGTCCTGACTTTC.

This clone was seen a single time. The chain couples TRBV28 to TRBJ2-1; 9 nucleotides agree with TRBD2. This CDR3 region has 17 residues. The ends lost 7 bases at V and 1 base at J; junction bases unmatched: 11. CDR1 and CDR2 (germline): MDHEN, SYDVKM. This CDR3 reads CASTLSGGRGSYNEQFF. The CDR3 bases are TGTGCCAGCACCCTCTCTGGCGGGAGGGGGTCCTACAATGAGCAGTTCTTC.